This T cell receptor (beta chain) was recovered during a study of CDR3 diversity in severe acne. Trimming cost V 5 bases and J 2 bases, with 16 bases left between them. The CDR3 consists of 15 residues. Per the germline V gene, CDR1 is MNHEY and CDR2 is SVGEGT. Each CDR3 protein is one row after TCRdb ran MiXCR on the PCR reads. Here the sample spans roughly 93,000 distinct CDR3 sequences, about 53% being singletons. Material for sequencing was blood. The chain uses TRBV6-2 or TRBV6-3 and TRBJ2-7; D is perhaps TRBD2 (6 bases). This clonotype was sampled from a male donor with severe acne vulgaris. CDR3 protein: CASSPRPGVTYEQYF. CDR3 DNA: TGTGCCAGCAGTCCACGACCGGGGGTAACCTACGAGCAGTACTTC.